This passage covers 31 T cell receptor beta chains from one sample sequenced in a study of immune cell composition in non-small cell lung cancer. Libraries were prepared by immunoSEQ multiplex PCR; TCRdb keeps only in-frame clonotypes and omits some of them. The table lists 14,000 to 15,000 clones, 69% of them singletons, with about 7.5% in the top ten. Sequenced input: lung tumor tissue. These receptors all come from a human donor with non-small cell lung cancer.

The rearrangement joins TRBV7-2 to TRBJ1-2; 10 nucleotides line up with TRBD1. V shed 2 bases and J 0 bases; nucleotides not matched to a gene: 3. CDR1 is SGHTA and CDR2 is FQGNSA in the germline V gene. This CDR3 region has 16 residues. DNA for the CDR3: TGTGCCAGCAGCTTACCGGACAGGGGGGCTAACTATGGCTACACCTTC. As protein: CASSLPDRGANYGYTF.

For this clone: The junction does not match germline at one end; this may be a read error. The CDR3: CASSLSRVWTDSVNTEAFF. For the CDR3, the DNA is TGTGCTAGCAGCTTAAGCCGCGTTTGGACTGACTCCGTGAACACTGAAGCTTTCTTT. V is TRBV7-7 and J is TRBJ1-1; D not certain. Germline CDR1 and CDR2: SSHAT and FNYEAQ (reference sequence). There are 19 residues in the CDR3.

The CDR3 region is CASSFLVLGGMNTEAFF. The CDR3 DNA reads as TGTGCCAGCAGCTTCCTGGTGCTCGGCGGTATGAACACTGAAGCTTTCTTT. This chain links TRBV5-4 with TRBJ1-1, with no clear D. This CDR3 contains 17 residues. Trimming stripped 2 bases from V and 0 bases from J, with 17 bases between. Looked up from germline, CDR1 is SGHNT and CDR2 is YYREEE (reference sequence).

This rearrangement joins TRBV30 to TRBJ1-5; perhaps TRBD1 as D (5 bases). CDR1 and CDR2 (germline): GTSNPN, SVGIG (reference sequence). The V gene lost 0 bases and the J gene lost 5 bases, with 8 bases spanning the gap. The CDR3 extends over 13 amino acids. Here the CDR3 reads CAWSVRGDQPQHF. The CDR3 nucleotides are TGTGCCTGGAGTGTACGGGGGGATCAGCCCCAGCATTTT. The variable domain in full, with the rest retrieved from reference TRBV30 and TRBJ1-5, is SQTIHQWPATLVQPVGSPLSLECTVEGTSNPNLYWYRQAAGRGLQLLFYSVGIGQISSEVPQNLSASRPQDRQFILSSKKLLLSDSGFYLCAWSVRGDQPQHFGDGTRLSIL.

The chain employs TRBV5-6 and TRBJ2-7; 10 bases align to TRBD2. Germline CDR1 SGHDT, CDR2 YYEEEE. V dropped 0 bases and J dropped 4; count of bases not matched to a gene: 4. The CDR3 loop spans 15 amino acids. As DNA, the CDR3 is TGTGCCAGCAGCTTGGGGCTAGCGGGGGCATACGAGCAGTACTTC. Translation gives CASSLGLAGAYEQYF.

The V gene is TRBV7-2, the J gene TRBJ1-6; D gene ambiguous. Per the germline V gene, CDR1 is SGHTA and CDR2 is FQGNSA. V was cut by 1 base and J by 8 bases, with 6 bases left in between. This CDR3 has 13 residues. The CDR3: CASSLERDSPLHF. Written as DNA, the CDR3 is TGTGCCAGCAGCTTAGAGAGGGATTCACCCCTCCACTTT.

The chain employs TRBV5-1 and TRBJ1-1; a weak D match, TRBD1 (5 bases). Germline values: CDR1 SGHRS, CDR2 YFSETQ. V dropped 4 bases and J dropped 2 bases, with 12 bases sitting between them. The CDR3 spans 14 residues. The CDR3: CASSATALNTEAFF. CDR3 DNA: TGCGCCAGCAGCGCGACAGCTCTTAACACTGAAGCTTTCTTT.

The rearrangement joins TRBV5-1 to TRBJ2-2; 10 nucleotides agree with TRBD1. CDR1 and CDR2 (germline): SGHRS, YFSETQ. This CDR3 contains 16 residues. Unmatched junction bases numbered 6, after V lost 0 bases and J lost 7 bases. As DNA, the CDR3 is TGCGCCAGCAGCTTGGAAGGGACAGGGGCCGGCGGGGAGCTGTTTTTT. It translates to CASSLEGTGAGGELFF. The full variable domain, completed using reference TRBV5-1 and TRBJ2-2, is KAGVTQTPRYLIKTRGQQVTLSCSPISGHRSVSWYQQTPGQGLQFLFEYFSETQRNKGNFPGRFSGRQFSNSRSEMNVSTLELGDSALYLCASSLEGTGAGGELFFGEGSRLTVL.

This clone has more than one count but fewer than ten. The CDR3: CASSSGLVYEQYF. CDR3 coding DNA: TGTGCCAGCAGTTCAGGGCTGGTCTACGAGCAGTACTTC. The chain carries TRBV27 and TRBJ2-7, with TRBD1 as a possible D gene (5 bases). Germline loops: CDR1 MNHEY, CDR2 SMNVEV (reference sequence). This CDR3 comprises 13 residues. Deletions cut 4 bases from V and 3 bases from J, with 10 bases between.

The chain links TRBV11-1 to TRBJ2-5, with D unresolved. CDR1 is SGHAT and CDR2 is FQDESV in the germline V gene (reference sequence). CDR3 length: 13 amino acids. Trimming cost V 0 bases and J 5 bases, with 7 bases left between them. The CDR3 region has the DNA TGTGCCAGCAGCTTAGCTGGTCGGGAGACCCAGTACTTC. This gives the protein CASSLAGRETQYF.

CDR3 DNA sequence: TGCGCCAGCAGCTTGGTTAGCGGGGTTGAGCAGTTCTTC. This sequence encodes CASSLVSGVEQFF. The chain recombines TRBV5-1 with TRBJ2-1; TRBD2 agrees at 8 bases. The germline gives CDR1 SGHRS, CDR2 YFSETQ. CDR3 length: 13 amino acids. The junction had 2 bases not matched to a gene; V was cut back by 0 bases and J by 9 bases.

The rearrangement joins TRBV7-9 to TRBJ1-1; D may be TRBD1 (6 bases). The CDR3 sequence is 15 residues long. The germline V gene has CDR1 SEHNR and CDR2 FQNEAQ (reference sequence). V gave up 5 bases and J gave up 1 base, with 14 bases separating them. The CDR3 reads CASSPRGGPNTEAFF. Here the CDR3 DNA reads TGTGCCAGCAGCCCGCGGGGGGGCCCGAACACTGAAGCTTTCTTT. Complete variable domain (other parts from reference TRBV7-9 and TRBJ1-1): DTGVSQNPRHKITKRGQNVTFRCDPISEHNRLYWYRQTLGQGPEFLTYFQNEAQLEKSRLLSDRFSAERPKGSFSTLEIQRTEQGDSAMYLCASSPRGGPNTEAFFGQGTRLTVV.

The chain combines TRBV5-4 with TRBJ1-1, with TRBD1 matching over 7 bases. Germline CDR1 and CDR2: SGHNT and YYREEE (reference sequence). With 4 bases clipped from V and 3 bases from J, the junction kept 6 bases outside the gene matches. This CDR3 has 14 amino acids. The CDR3 protein is CASSQGQLDTEAFF. CDR3 coding DNA: TGTGCCAGCAGCCAGGGACAGCTAGACACTGAAGCTTTCTTT. The full variable domain, its missing parts supplied by reference TRBV5-4 and TRBJ1-1, is ETGVTQSPTHLIKTRGQQVTLRCSSQSGHNTVSWYQQALGQGPQFIFQYYREEENGRGNFPPRFSGLQFPNYSSELNVNALELDDSALYLCASSQGQLDTEAFFGQGTRLTVV.

The chain's CDR3 is CASSPYRGRRGYTF. The CDR3 bases are TGTGCCAGCAGCCCCTACAGGGGTAGGAGGGGCTACACCTTC. V gene TRBV2 combines with J gene TRBJ1-2; TRBD1 agrees at 7 bases. Germline CDR1 reads SNHLY; CDR2 reads FYNNEI. The CDR3 runs to 14 residues. The V gene end was trimmed by 6 bases and the J gene end by 8 bases; junction bases not matched to a gene: 12.

CDR3: CASSPKRSRGTEISSGANVLTF. The CDR3 coding sequence is TGTGCCAGCAGCCCCAAGAGGAGCAGGGGGACCGAAATAAGCTCTGGGGCCAACGTCCTGACTTTC. V usage is TRBV4-2 and J usage is TRBJ2-6, with 7 positions matching TRBD1. Per germline, CDR1 LGHNA and CDR2 YNFKEQ. The CDR3 extends over 22 amino acids. The J segment lost 0 bases and the V segment lost 4 bases, leaving 21 bases of the junction unmatched.

This clone was picked up a small number of times. The chain links TRBV5-1 to TRBJ1-3, with no clear D. The germline V gene has CDR1 SGHRS and CDR2 YFSETQ. The V gene lost 0 bases and the J gene lost 0 bases, with 7 bases spanning the gap. The CDR3 consists of 15 residues. The CDR3: CASSLADYSGNTIYF. As DNA, the CDR3 is TGCGCCAGCAGCTTGGCGGACTACTCTGGAAACACCATATATTTT.

The CDR3 here is CASSFGQGNEKLFF. The CDR3 coding sequence is TGCGCCAGCAGCTTTGGCCAGGGGAATGAAAAACTGTTTTTT. The chain is built from TRBV5-1 and TRBJ1-4; D perhaps matches TRBD1 (6 bases). Germline V gene sequence: CDR1 SGHRS, CDR2 YFSETQ. The CDR3 sequence is 14 residues long. V was shortened by 2 bases and J by 5 bases, with 10 bases between the two germline ends.

This rearrangement joins TRBV15 to TRBJ2-5; TRBD1 agrees at 9 bases. The germline V gene has CDR1 LNHNV and CDR2 YYDKDF (reference sequence). This CDR3 is 14 amino acids long. The V gene end was trimmed by 3 bases and the J gene end by 2 bases; junction bases not matched to a gene: 1. The CDR3 protein is CATSRGQGQETQYF. CDR3 coding DNA: TGTGCCACCAGCAGGGGACAGGGTCAAGAGACCCAGTACTTC.

This chain links TRBV20-1 with TRBJ2-1; no clear D. This CDR3 comprises 11 residues. Deletions cut 6 bases from V and 6 bases from J, with 9 bases between. Germline V gene sequence: CDR1 DFQATT, CDR2 SNEGSKA (reference sequence). In nucleotides, the CDR3 is TGCAGTGCCCACTCGGGCAATGAGCAGTTCTTC. Its protein is CSAHSGNEQFF.

This clone was counted a few times. This sequence joins TRBV5-1 and TRBJ1-6; 10 bases line up with TRBD1. CDR1 is SGHRS and CDR2 is YFSETQ in the germline V gene. The V and J ends lost 4 bases and 9 bases, in that order; junction bases with no gene match: 4. This CDR3 contains 14 residues. The CDR3 coding sequence is TGCGCCAGCAGCCCTGGACAGGGGGGTTCACCCCTCCACTTT. This encodes CASSPGQGGSPLHF.

DNA for the CDR3: TGTGCCAGCAGCTTCAACCGGGGGGGTCAAGAGACCCAGTACTTC. It encodes CASSFNRGGQETQYF. This chain joins TRBV7-2 and TRBJ2-5, with TRBD2 matching over 8 bases. This CDR3 is 15 amino acids long. Unmatched junction bases numbered 5, after V lost 3 bases and J lost 2 bases. Germline CDR1 and CDR2: SGHTA and FQGNSA.

This chain connects TRBV7-9 to TRBJ1-4, with D tentatively TRBD1 (5 bases). Germline CDR1 reads SEHNR; CDR2 reads FQNEAQ (reference sequence). V lost 6 bases, J lost 6 bases, and 14 bases lay in between. This CDR3 has 14 amino acids. The CDR3 DNA sequence: TGTGCCAGCAGGGTTGACAGTTCCCATGAAAAACTGTTTTTT. Translating it yields CASRVDSSHEKLFF.

The V call is TRBV7-2, the J call TRBJ2-7; D might be TRBD2 (6 bases). V was cut by 1 base and J by 1 base, with 11 bases left in between. This CDR3 comprises 15 residues. Germline V gene data show CDR1 as SGHTA and CDR2 as FQGNSA. DNA of the CDR3: TGTGCCAGCAGCTTAGACTCGCGGGGTTCCTACGAGCAGTACTTC. Protein product: CASSLDSRGSYEQYF. Full variable domain (remainder filled in from reference TRBV7-2 and TRBJ2-7): GAGVSQSPSNKVTEKGKDVELRCDPISGHTALYWYRQSLGQGLEFLIYFQGNSAPDKSGLPSDRFSAERTGGSVSTLTIQRTQQEDSAVYLCASSLDSRGSYEQYFGPGTRLTVT.

The chain couples TRBV29-1 to TRBJ1-5; 7 bases are a match to TRBD1. The CDR3 totals 14 residues. Germline CDR1 and CDR2: SQVTM and ANQGSEA. J gave up 2 bases and V 8 bases, and 9 bases lay outside the gene matches. The CDR3 loop is CSLRGRQCNQPQHF. The CDR3 DNA reads TGCAGCTTAAGGGGGCGTCAGTGCAATCAGCCCCAGCATTTT.

This clone has only a few counts. The chain has TRBV27 and TRBJ1-2, with D unclear. The CDR3 is 13 residues long. The germline CDR1 and CDR2 sequences are MNHEY and SMNVEV (reference sequence). V gave up 5 bases and J gave up 4 bases, with 11 bases separating them. The CDR3 DNA sequence: TGTGCCAGCAGTCCGGGGTCACCCTATGGCTACACCTTC. Its translation is CASSPGSPYGYTF.

The V and J genes are TRBV18 and TRBJ2-1; D perhaps matches TRBD1 (6 bases). Looked up from germline, CDR1 is KGHSH and CDR2 is LQKENI. The length of the CDR3 is 15 residues. Trimming took off 4 bases at V and 6 bases at J, with 16 bases between the two ends. The CDR3 nucleotides are TGTGCCAGCTCACAAATCCAGGGGTTGGGCAATGAGCAGTTCTTC. Amino acids: CASSQIQGLGNEQFF.

The J gene is TRBJ1-2, the V gene TRBV11-2; tentatively, D is TRBD1 (5 bases). The CDR3 is 13 residues long. The ends were cut back, 1 base at V and 5 bases at J, with 8 bases in the middle. The germline V gene has CDR1 SGHAT and CDR2 FQNNGV. The CDR3 DNA sequence: TGTGCCAGCAGCTTAGTGGGGGGATATGGCTACACCTTC. It codes for CASSLVGGYGYTF.

This clone occurred a few times. This chain uses TRBV4-3 with TRBJ2-3, with 7 nucleotides matching TRBD1. Germline values: CDR1 LGHNA, CDR2 YSLEER. This CDR3 contains 15 residues. The junction had 6 bases not matched to a gene; V was cut back by 4 bases and J by 2 bases. This CDR3 reads CASSPSTGLTDTQYF. The CDR3 coding sequence is TGCGCCAGCAGCCCCTCGACAGGGCTCACAGATACGCAGTATTTT.

V and J are TRBV7-9 and TRBJ1-2, with 10 nucleotides matching TRBD1. The junction had 7 bases not matched to a gene; V was cut back by 6 bases and J by 6 bases. CDR1 and CDR2 (germline): SEHNR, FQNEAQ (reference sequence). The CDR3 extends over 14 amino acids. The DNA of the CDR3 is TGTGCCAGCAGTTTAAGACAGGGGGCTAATGGCTACACCTTC. The encoded protein is CASSLRQGANGYTF. Looking up the rest from reference TRBV7-9 and TRBJ1-2 gives the full variable domain: DTGVSQNPRHKITKRGQNVTFRCDPISEHNRLYWYRQTLGQGPEFLTYFQNEAQLEKSRLLSDRFSAERPKGSFSTLEIQRTEQGDSAMYLCASSLRQGANGYTFGSGTRLTVV.

CDR3 DNA sequence: TGCAGCGGGCGACTAGCGGGGGGGGTAGATACGCAGTATTTT. It encodes CSGRLAGGVDTQYF. The chain carries TRBV29-1 and TRBJ2-3; 14 nucleotides line up with TRBD2. CDR1 is SQVTM and CDR2 is ANQGSEA in the germline V gene. The CDR3 is 14 amino acids. J lost 5 bases, V lost 7 bases, and 5 bases had no gene match.

DNA for the CDR3: TGTGCCACCAGTCTCCTAGTTGAGCAGTTCTTC. Residues: CATSLLVEQFF. The chain recombines TRBV15 with TRBJ2-1; D is undetermined. V lost 6 bases and J lost 9, with 9 bases in between. The CDR3 spans 11 residues. CDR1 and CDR2 from the germline V gene are LNHNV and YYDKDF (reference sequence).